This T cell receptor (beta chain) was captured in a study of blood T cell repertoires in COVID-19. V was cut by 5 bases and J by 4 bases, with 18 bases left in between. The CDR3 extends over 15 amino acids. Germline CDR1 SGHRS, CDR2 YFSETQ. Only in-frame clones appear in the TCRdb table, and some are missing; sequencing was by immunoSEQ multiplex PCR. Here the sample spans about 210,000 clones, 84% being singletons. The sequence derives from a woman in her forties or fifties with active or convalescent COVID-19. Sequencing was performed on peripheral blood. V is TRBV5-1 and J is TRBJ1-1; D uncertain. In DNA, the CDR3 is TGCGCCAGCAGGCTCCTGGAGGGATGGACCACTGAAGCTTTCTTT. This codes for CASRLLEGWTTEAFF.